Below, 18 T cell receptor beta chains from the same sample are listed, as sequenced in a study of radiation and T cells in renal cell carcinoma. Sequencing used immunoSEQ multiplex PCR; TCRdb keeps in-frame clones, though not all of them. Of around 15,000 clones in the sample, 64% were seen once. Treatment denoted: 15 Gy SBRT to primary tumor, nephrectomy 4 weeks later. Source: tumor tissue, taken from a patient whose treatment included radiotherapy and nephrectomy. The receptors shown here come from a woman in her seventies with renal cell carcinoma.

This clone has more than one count but fewer than ten. The chain recombines TRBV4-3 with TRBJ1-2, with a tentative D call TRBD1 (5 bases). Trimming removed 1 base at V and 9 bases at J, with 12 bases between. The CDR3 runs to 13 residues. Germline V lookup: CDR1 LGHNA, CDR2 YSLEER. CDR3 coding DNA: TGCGCCAGCAGCCAAGGGGGCCTGTTTCGCTACACCTTC. It codes for CASSQGGLFRYTF.

The CDR3 is CASSGQGLNEKLFF. The DNA for the CDR3 is TGTGCCAGCAGTGGACAGGGGCTTAATGAAAAACTGTTTTTT. This chain connects TRBV9 to TRBJ1-4; 9 positions match TRBD1. Germline V gene sequence: CDR1 SGDLS, CDR2 YYNGEE. The CDR3 has 14 amino acids. Trimming removed 5 bases from V and 4 bases from J; junction bases left unmatched: 3.

This clone was detected once. The chain carries TRBV25-1 and TRBJ2-5; D is tentatively TRBD1 or TRBD2 (6 bases each). Trimming left V 3 bases short and J 4 bases short, with 15 bases between. The CDR3 runs 15 residues. From germline, CDR1 is MGHDK and CDR2 SYGVNS. DNA of the CDR3: TGTGCCAGCAGTGACACGGGGACGGGGGCAGAGACCCAGTACTTC. Protein product: CASSDTGTGAETQYF.

The chain links TRBV18 to TRBJ2-6; D tentatively fits TRBD1 or TRBD2 (5 bases each). Trimming shortened V by 1 base and J by 3 bases, and 10 bases separated the two germline ends. This CDR3 comprises 16 residues. CDR1 and CDR2 (germline): KGHSH, LQKENI. The CDR3 DNA sequence: TGTGCCAGCTCACCACAGGGGAGAGGTGGGGCCAACGTCCTGACTTTC. This translates into CASSPQGRGGANVLTF.

This chain links TRBV2 with TRBJ2-3; 7 positions agree with TRBD2. Germline CDR1 and CDR2: SNHLY and FYNNEI. Trimming took 2 bases from V and 2 from J; bases not matched to a gene: 4. There are 15 residues in the CDR3. The CDR3 reads CASSERGRATDTQYF. The CDR3, as DNA: TGTGCCAGCAGTGAACGTGGGAGGGCCACAGATACGCAGTATTTT. Together with reference TRBV2 and TRBJ2-3, the CDR3 gives the full variable domain: EPEVTQTPSHQVTQMGQEVILRCVPISNHLYFYWYRQILGQKVEFLVSFYNNEISEKSEIFDDQFSVERPDGSNFTLKIRSTKLEDSAMYFCASSERGRATDTQYFGPGTRLTVL.

The J gene is TRBJ2-5, the V gene TRBV6-5, with TRBD2 matching 10 bases. This CDR3 has 15 amino acids. V lost 6 bases, J lost 1 base, and 5 bases stayed unmatched. Germline loops: CDR1 MNHEY, CDR2 SVGAGI. In nucleotides, the CDR3 is TGTGCCAGCAGGTTAAGCGGGGGGGCCCAAGAGACCCAGTACTTC. This sequence encodes CASRLSGGAQETQYF.

The rearrangement uses TRBV7-9 and TRBJ2-7, with TRBD2 matching over 7 bases. V shed 6 bases and J 1 base; nucleotides not matched to a gene: 12. Germline CDR1 and CDR2: SEHNR and FQNEAQ (reference sequence). The length of the CDR3 is 16 residues. In nucleotides, the CDR3 is TGTGCCAGCAGTGGGAGTGGGGGGGTGGATTCCTACGAGCAGTACTTC. Amino acids: CASSGSGGVDSYEQYF.

This chain uses TRBV9 with TRBJ2-7, with 10 bases that match TRBD1. This CDR3 has 15 amino acids. V trimming: 4 bases; J trimming: 2 bases; junction bases outside the gene matches: 6. CDR1 and CDR2 (germline): SGDLS, YYNGEE. CDR3 DNA: TGTGCCAGCAGCCCAAGGACAGGGGGACCCTACGAGCAGTACTTC. Translated, it gives CASSPRTGGPYEQYF.

This clone was detected ten times or more. This chain connects TRBV7-9 to TRBJ2-7; D is unclear. CDR1 and CDR2 (germline): SEHNR, FQNEAQ (reference sequence). The CDR3 contains 12 residues. Trimming pared 2 bases from V and 2 bases from J, leaving 4 bases between. DNA for the CDR3: TGTGCCAGCAGCTTAAGCCCCTACGAGCAGTACTTC. The encoded protein is CASSLSPYEQYF. The complete variable domain, with remaining parts taken from reference TRBV7-9 and TRBJ2-7, reads DTGVSQNPRHKITKRGQNVTFRCDPISEHNRLYWYRQTLGQGPEFLTYFQNEAQLEKSRLLSDRFSAERPKGSFSTLEIQRTEQGDSAMYLCASSLSPYEQYFGPGTRLTVT.

The table lists this clone with a count of one. The V and J genes are TRBV9 and TRBJ2-3; the match to TRBD2 covers 8 bases. The CDR3 has 14 residues. Germline CDR1 reads SGDLS; CDR2 reads YYNGEE. V gave up 3 bases and J gave up 4 bases; unmatched junction bases: 4. The CDR3 protein is CASSAGTRADTQYF. The CDR3, as DNA: TGTGCCAGCAGCGCCGGGACTAGAGCAGATACGCAGTATTTT. Together with reference TRBV9 and TRBJ2-3, the CDR3 gives the full variable domain: DSGVTQTPKHLITATGQRVTLRCSPRSGDLSVYWYQQSLDQGLQFLIQYYNGEERAKGNILERFSAQQFPDLHSELNLSSLELGDSALYFCASSAGTRADTQYFGPGTRLTVL.

The J gene is TRBJ2-1, the V gene TRBV7-6; D gene ambiguous. Trimming stripped 2 bases from V and 10 bases from J, with 9 bases between. CDR3 length equals 12 residues. Germline V gene sequence: CDR1 SGHVS, CDR2 FNYEAQ. The CDR3 loop is CASSLISREQFF. The DNA for the CDR3 is TGTGCCAGCAGCTTAATAAGCAGGGAGCAGTTCTTC.

The chain links TRBV7-2 to TRBJ1-1, with D perhaps TRBD1 (6 bases). The CDR3 runs to 15 residues. Germline V gene data show CDR1 as SGHTA and CDR2 as FQGNSA. The V end lost 1 base, the J end lost 6 bases, and 15 bases lay between the germline ends. The CDR3 coding sequence is TGTGCCAGCAGCTTAGAGCTGGGGAAGGGGGCTGAAGCTTTCTTT. Its translation is CASSLELGKGAEAFF.

This clone was counted once. The chain combines TRBV7-3 with TRBJ2-2; a weak D match, TRBD1 (6 bases). V was trimmed by 0 bases and J by 0 bases, leaving 14 bases between them. CDR3 length equals 18 residues. From germline, CDR1 is SGHTA and CDR2 FQGTGA. This chain's CDR3 is CASSLTAGVLANTGELFF. In DNA, the CDR3 is TGTGCCAGCAGCTTAACAGCAGGGGTCCTCGCGAACACCGGGGAGCTGTTTTTT.

This clone has a handful of counts. The rearrangement links TRBV29-1 to TRBJ1-2, with TRBD1 as a possible D gene (6 bases). The CDR3 is 13 amino acids. V was pared by 1 base and J by 4 bases, with 10 bases between. Per germline, CDR1 SQVTM and CDR2 ANQGSEA. This chain's CDR3 is CSVEGQGSYGYTF. The DNA for the CDR3 is TGCAGCGTTGAAGGGCAGGGGAGCTATGGCTACACCTTC.

The chain combines TRBV4-3 with TRBJ1-1; 9 nucleotides agree with TRBD1. This CDR3 is 14 amino acids long. From germline, CDR1 is LGHNA and CDR2 YSLEER. Losses at the gene ends were 0 bases for V and 8 bases for J; bases not matched to a gene: 4. Here the CDR3 reads CASSQDWTGVEAFF. Here the CDR3 DNA reads TGCGCCAGCAGCCAAGATTGGACAGGGGTGGAAGCTTTCTTT.

This clone is deemed medium-sized. The V call is TRBV15, the J call TRBJ2-1; a possible D gene is TRBD1 (6 bases). CDR3 length: 15 residues. Germline CDR1 LNHNV, CDR2 YYDKDF (reference sequence). V shed 8 bases and J shed 6 bases, with 20 bases lying between them. CDR3 loop: CATGSNRVSPNEQFF. CDR3 sequence (DNA): TGTGCCACCGGCTCCAACAGGGTCAGCCCCAATGAGCAGTTCTTC.

As DNA, the CDR3 is TGTGCCAGCTCACCCCAGGGGTTGGGGACTGAAGCTTTCTTT. This gives the protein CASSPQGLGTEAFF. The chain couples TRBV18 to TRBJ1-1; TRBD1 is a possible D gene (6 bases). The V end lost 3 bases, the J end lost 5 bases, and 13 bases lay between the germline ends. From germline, CDR1 is KGHSH and CDR2 LQKENI. The CDR3 spans 14 residues.

V gene TRBV5-6 combines with J gene TRBJ2-7; D gene uncertain. V lost 4 bases and J lost 3, with 5 bases in between. Germline CDR1 and CDR2: SGHDT and YYEEEE. The CDR3 has 11 residues. CDR3 amino acids: CASSQNYEQYF. In DNA form, the CDR3 reads TGTGCCAGCAGCCAAAACTACGAGCAGTACTTC.